This TCR beta chain emerged from a study of cytomegalovirus exposure and HLA in healthy donors. Study findings and constraints: In the 95 to 150 validation repertoires, a later analysis found that first-cohort TCR clusters tended to co-occur. The investigators catalogued 150 or so TCR beta chains as cytomegalovirus-associated. Researchers reported that a few CMV-associated chains were confirmed in vitro as CMV antigen-specific.

It was the approximately 120-subject validation cohort, separate from the approximately 700-subject first cohort, to which the donors belonged. Germline trimming cut 5 bases from V and 3 bases from J; bases unmatched to any gene: 3. Looked up from germline, CDR1 is SEHNR and CDR2 is FQNEAQ (reference sequence). The CDR3 loop spans 14 amino acids. A remark on this clone: Its antigen is not known.

Assay used: immunoSEQ multiplex PCR; TCRdb lists only in-frame clones, some missing. In the table there are about 79,000 clones, more than 85% of which are singletons. Sequencing input: PBMCs. The genes are TRBV7-9 and TRBJ1-1, with 10 bases identical to TRBD1. The TCR comes from a young woman in good health and CMV-seronegative. The chain's CDR3 is CASSLDRGDTEAFF. The CDR3 DNA is TGTGCCAGCAGCCTGGACAGGGGGGACACTGAAGCTTTCTTT.